The 23 T cell receptor beta chains given below trace back to one sample, sequenced in a study of shared clonotypes between healthy human individuals. Sequencing used immunoSEQ multiplex PCR; TCRdb keeps in-frame clones, though not all of them. The table records 2 million to 2.5 million clones, 80% to 95% of them present only once. Sequencing was performed on naive CD4+ T cells from PBMCs. Subset denoted: CD45RA+ positively selected. The receptors stem from a young man in good health. Some clones in this sample may be carry-over from other donors' samples.

This chain links TRBV29-1 with TRBJ1-3; D is possibly TRBD1 (6 bases). Germline loops: CDR1 SQVTM, CDR2 ANQGSEA. With 0 bases removed from V and 3 bases from J, the gap between germline ends came to 12 bases. CDR3 length: 15 residues. The CDR3 region is CSVEDRGAFGNTIYF. The DNA of the CDR3 is TGCAGCGTTGAAGATCGGGGGGCGTTTGGAAACACCATATATTTT.

This chain uses TRBV27 with TRBJ2-7; no clear D gene. Trimming stripped 5 bases from V and 0 bases from J, with 8 bases between. This CDR3 has 13 residues. Germline lookup yields CDR1 MNHEY and CDR2 SMNVEV (reference sequence). The CDR3 nucleotides are TGTGCCAGCAGTGTAGGGTTCTCCTACGAGCAGTACTTC. This sequence encodes CASSVGFSYEQYF.

V and J are TRBV18 and TRBJ2-7; 13 bases are shared with TRBD2. The CDR3 has 17 amino acids. The V gene's germline CDR1 is KGHSH and CDR2 LQKENI. With 0 bases clipped from V and 6 bases from J, the junction kept 8 bases outside the gene matches. CDR3 residues: CASSPPGGLAGVSEQYF. The CDR3 DNA follows: TGTGCCAGCTCACCACCGGGAGGACTAGCGGGAGTGAGCGAGCAGTACTTC.

The rearrangement links TRBV19 to TRBJ2-1, with 7 bases that match TRBD1. CDR1 is LNHDA and CDR2 is SQIVND in the germline V gene (reference sequence). The CDR3 covers 16 residues. After removal of 3 bases from V and 6 bases from J, the junction contained 11 bases not matched to a gene. The CDR3 DNA is TGTGCCAGTAGTATCACGACAGGGACGCTCGCCAATGAGCAGTTCTTC. Protein: CASSITTGTLANEQFF.

The rearrangement joins TRBV30 to TRBJ1-2; maybe TRBD1 (5 bases). The CDR3 runs to 14 residues. Per germline, CDR1 GTSNPN and CDR2 SVGIG (reference sequence). Trimming cost V 0 bases and J 1 base, with 9 bases left between them. CDR3 protein: CAWSVDQGNYGYTF. DNA for the CDR3: TGTGCCTGGAGTGTAGACCAGGGTAACTATGGCTACACCTTC.

The gene calls are TRBV6-5 and TRBJ1-1, with 7 bases aligning to TRBD1. CDR3 length: 14 amino acids. Trimming took 7 bases from V and 1 from J; bases not matched to a gene: 6. Germline CDR1 reads MNHEY; CDR2 reads SVGAGI. The CDR3 DNA is TGTGCCAGCATCGGGGGGACAGCGAACACTGAAGCTTTCTTT. As protein: CASIGGTANTEAFF.

A remark on this clone: The sample contains more than one DNA sequence encoding this CDR3. V is TRBV9 and J is TRBJ1-3; D not certain. V shed 0 bases and J shed 1 base, with 5 bases lying between them. The CDR3 runs to 14 residues. Germline CDR1 SGDLS, CDR2 YYNGEE. CDR3 sequence: CASSVEGSGNTIYF. The CDR3 DNA sequence: TGTGCCAGCAGCGTAGAGGGTTCTGGAAACACCATATATTTT.

This sequence joins TRBV7-8 and TRBJ2-3; D is unresolved. The V end was cut by 0 bases, the J end by 1 base, with 5 bases between. The CDR3 runs to 14 residues. Germline loops: CDR1 SGHVS, CDR2 FQNEAQ. DNA of the CDR3: TGTGCCAGCAGCTTAGCGCTGGGCACAGATACGCAGTATTTT. Encoded protein: CASSLALGTDTQYF.

This sequence joins TRBV5-1 and TRBJ2-5, with D unclear. Germline loops: CDR1 SGHRS, CDR2 YFSETQ. Trimming removed 5 bases at V and 2 bases at J, with 10 bases between. This CDR3 is 13 amino acids long. The CDR3 DNA reads as TGCGCCAGCAGAAAGCAGGCACAAGAGACCCAGTACTTC. It yields the protein CASRKQAQETQYF.

The V and J genes are TRBV28 and TRBJ1-2; maybe TRBD1 (5 bases). V was trimmed by 6 bases and J by 8 bases, leaving 16 bases between them. The germline V gene has CDR1 MDHEN and CDR2 SYDVKM. This CDR3 is 13 amino acids long. CDR3 in DNA: TGTGCCAGCAGCATCCCCATGGGGGGAGGCTACACCTTC. This translates into CASSIPMGGGYTF.

The chain carries TRBV5-4 and TRBJ1-3, with 10 bases lining up with TRBD1. Per the germline V gene, CDR1 is SGHNT and CDR2 is YYREEE (reference sequence). J was trimmed by 4 bases and V by 4 bases; bases with no gene match: 5. This CDR3 comprises 15 residues. This chain's CDR3 is CASSRGDRGGNTIYF. CDR3 sequence (DNA): TGTGCCAGCAGCCGTGGGGACAGGGGCGGAAACACCATATATTTT. Full variable domain (missing parts from reference TRBV5-4 and TRBJ1-3): ETGVTQSPTHLIKTRGQQVTLRCSSQSGHNTVSWYQQALGQGPQFIFQYYREEENGRGNFPPRFSGLQFPNYSSELNVNALELDDSALYLCASSRGDRGGNTIYFGEGSWLTVV.

V and J are TRBV6-6 and TRBJ1-1; D might be TRBD1 (5 bases). Trimming took off 10 bases at V and 4 bases at J, with 13 bases between the two ends. This CDR3 is 12 amino acids long. Germline V gene data show CDR1 as MNHNY and CDR2 as SVGAGI (reference sequence). CDR3 coding DNA: TGTGCCACCCTGTTGGGGGGCACTGAAGCTTTCTTT. Translation: CATLLGGTEAFF.

This clone was seen a handful of times. Other DNA sequences within the sample encode an identical CDR3. This rearrangement joins TRBV5-1 to TRBJ2-7; perhaps TRBD1 as D (5 bases). The germline V and J ends were trimmed by 0 bases and 2 bases, with 6 bases remaining between them. The germline CDR1 and CDR2 sequences are SGHRS and YFSETQ. This CDR3 spans 13 amino acids. The CDR3 DNA reads TGCGCCAGCAGCTTGGACAGGCCCTACGAGCAGTACTTC. Protein sequence: CASSLDRPYEQYF.

The V gene is TRBV28, the J gene TRBJ2-3, with TRBD2 matching 10 bases. In germline, CDR1 is MDHEN, CDR2 SYDVKM. CDR3 length: 15 residues. The J segment lost 5 bases and the V segment lost 3 bases, leaving 5 bases of the junction unmatched. This CDR3 is CASSFPSGSVDTQYF. The DNA of the CDR3 is TGTGCCAGCAGTTTCCCTAGCGGGAGCGTAGATACGCAGTATTTT. Drawing the rest from reference TRBV28 and TRBJ2-3, the complete variable domain is DVKVTQSSRYLVKRTGEKVFLECVQDMDHENMFWYRQDPGLGLRLIYFSYDVKMKEKGDIPEGYSVSREKKERFSLILESASTNQTSMYLCASSFPSGSVDTQYFGPGTRLTVL.

A note on this clone: This sample also contains other DNA sequences that code for the same CDR3. The chain combines TRBV6-1 with TRBJ1-5, with a tentative D call TRBD1 (5 bases). Germline V gene data show CDR1 as MNHNS and CDR2 as SASEGT. This CDR3 contains 15 residues. Trimming took off 3 bases at V and 0 bases at J, with 9 bases between the two ends. This CDR3 reads CASSEVGVSNQPQHF. CDR3 in DNA: TGTGCCAGCAGTGAGGTAGGGGTTAGCAATCAGCCCCAGCATTTT.

This sequence joins TRBV27 and TRBJ2-7; D possibly uses TRBD1 or TRBD2 (5 bases each). The germline gives CDR1 MNHEY, CDR2 SMNVEV (reference sequence). V was pared by 3 bases and J by 2 bases, with 14 bases between. The length of the CDR3 is 15 residues. CDR3: CASSFARKGPYEQYF. In DNA form, the CDR3 reads TGTGCCAGCAGTTTCGCCAGGAAGGGACCCTACGAGCAGTACTTC.

V and J are TRBV4-1 and TRBJ1-1; D ambiguous. V lost 4 bases and J lost 1, with 16 bases in between. The length of the CDR3 is 16 residues. The germline V gene has CDR1 MGHRA and CDR2 YSYEKL. The CDR3 here is CASSRSGITGNTEAFF. Written as DNA, the CDR3 is TGCGCCAGCAGCCGAAGTGGCATCACGGGGAACACTGAAGCTTTCTTT.

V and J are TRBV5-1 and TRBJ2-4, with a tentative D call TRBD2 (5 bases). The CDR3 is 14 amino acids. Trimming cost V 3 bases and J 5 bases, with 12 bases left between them. Germline V gives CDR1 SGHRS, CDR2 YFSETQ. The CDR3: CASSSVTGENIQYF. The DNA of the CDR3 is TGCGCCAGCAGCTCAGTGACCGGGGAAAACATTCAGTACTTC. Complete variable domain (other parts from reference TRBV5-1 and TRBJ2-4): KAGVTQTPRYLIKTRGQQVTLSCSPISGHRSVSWYQQTPGQGLQFLFEYFSETQRNKGNFPGRFSGRQFSNSRSEMNVSTLELGDSALYLCASSSVTGENIQYFGAGTRLSVL.

The genes are TRBV28 and TRBJ2-2; D is possibly TRBD1 (6 bases). The CDR3 has 15 amino acids. V was clipped by 5 bases and J by 0 bases, with 10 bases between them. Germline V lookup: CDR1 MDHEN, CDR2 SYDVKM. The DNA for the CDR3 is TGTGCCAGCAGTCGGACAGAAACGAACACCGGGGAGCTGTTTTTT. Protein product: CASSRTETNTGELFF.

This clone appeared a single time. V usage is TRBV20-1 and J usage is TRBJ2-4; D is undetermined. Germline V gene lookup returns CDR1 DFQATT and CDR2 SNEGSKA (reference sequence). The V end was cut by 6 bases, the J end by 6 bases, with 9 bases between. The length of the CDR3 is 11 residues. In DNA, the CDR3 is TGCAGTGCCCCCCGTCTAAACATTCAGTACTTC. This codes for CSAPRLNIQYF.

This chain uses TRBV11-3 with TRBJ2-1, with TRBD2 matching over 8 bases. Unmatched junction bases numbered 2, after V lost 4 bases and J lost 6 bases. Germline V lookup: CDR1 SGHNT, CDR2 YENEEA. There are 13 residues in the CDR3. The CDR3 here is CASSSLAVNEQFF. For the CDR3, the DNA is TGTGCCAGCAGCTCACTAGCGGTCAATGAGCAGTTCTTC. The variable domain in full, completed from reference TRBV11-3 and TRBJ2-1, reads EAGVVQSPRYKIIEKKQPVAFWCNPISGHNTLYWYLQNLGQGPELLIRYENEEAVDDSQLPKDRFSAERLKGVDSTLKIQPAELGDSAVYLCASSSLAVNEQFFGPGTRLTVL.

V usage is TRBV7-8 and J usage is TRBJ2-7; D is ambiguous. The germline gives CDR1 SGHVS, CDR2 FQNEAQ. Trimming pared 1 base from V and 8 bases from J, leaving 12 bases between. The CDR3 spans 13 residues. This CDR3 reads CASSLGTSEKQYF. CDR3 sequence (DNA): TGTGCCAGCAGCTTAGGGACGAGCGAGAAGCAGTACTTC. Full variable domain (rest looked up from reference TRBV7-8 and TRBJ2-7): GAGVSQSPRYKVAKRGQDVALRCDPISGHVSLFWYQQALGQGPEFLTYFQNEAQLDKSGLPSDRFFAERPEGSVSTLKIQRTQQEDSAVYLCASSLGTSEKQYFGPGTRLTVT.

The rearrangement uses TRBV27 and TRBJ2-7; weak D call: TRBD2 (5 bases). The germline V gene encodes CDR1 MNHEY and CDR2 SMNVEV (reference sequence). Between the trimmed V and J ends, which lost 2 bases and 8 bases, there was a span of 22 bases. The CDR3 covers 16 residues. CDR3 region: CASSLRPTAPPSQQYF. Here the CDR3 DNA reads TGTGCCAGCAGTTTACGACCTACAGCACCGCCTAGCCAGCAGTACTTC.